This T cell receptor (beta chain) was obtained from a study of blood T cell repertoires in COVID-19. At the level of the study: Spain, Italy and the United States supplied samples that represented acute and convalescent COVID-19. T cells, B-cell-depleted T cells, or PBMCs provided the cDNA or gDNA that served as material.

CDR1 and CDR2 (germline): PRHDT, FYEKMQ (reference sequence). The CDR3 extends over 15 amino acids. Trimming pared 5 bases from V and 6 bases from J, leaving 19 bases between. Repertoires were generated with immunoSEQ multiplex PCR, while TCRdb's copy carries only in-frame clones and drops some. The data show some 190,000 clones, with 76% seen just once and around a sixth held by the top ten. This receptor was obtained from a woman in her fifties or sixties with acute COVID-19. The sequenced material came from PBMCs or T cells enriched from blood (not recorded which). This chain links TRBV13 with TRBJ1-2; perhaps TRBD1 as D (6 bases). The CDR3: CASSHRVRGSHGYTF. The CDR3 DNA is TGTGCCAGCAGCCACCGGGTCAGGGGTTCTCATGGCTACACCTTC.